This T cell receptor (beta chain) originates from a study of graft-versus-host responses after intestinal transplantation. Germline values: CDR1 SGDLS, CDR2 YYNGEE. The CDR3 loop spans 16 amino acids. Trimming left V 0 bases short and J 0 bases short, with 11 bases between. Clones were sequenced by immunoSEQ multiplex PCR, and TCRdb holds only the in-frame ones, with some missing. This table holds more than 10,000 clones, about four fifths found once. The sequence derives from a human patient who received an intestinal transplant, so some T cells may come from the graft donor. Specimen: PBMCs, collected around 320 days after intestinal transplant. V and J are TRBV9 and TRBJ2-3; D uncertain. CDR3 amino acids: CASSVASTSSTDTQYF. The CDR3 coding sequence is TGTGCCAGCAGCGTAGCCAGCACTTCTAGCACAGATACGCAGTATTTT.